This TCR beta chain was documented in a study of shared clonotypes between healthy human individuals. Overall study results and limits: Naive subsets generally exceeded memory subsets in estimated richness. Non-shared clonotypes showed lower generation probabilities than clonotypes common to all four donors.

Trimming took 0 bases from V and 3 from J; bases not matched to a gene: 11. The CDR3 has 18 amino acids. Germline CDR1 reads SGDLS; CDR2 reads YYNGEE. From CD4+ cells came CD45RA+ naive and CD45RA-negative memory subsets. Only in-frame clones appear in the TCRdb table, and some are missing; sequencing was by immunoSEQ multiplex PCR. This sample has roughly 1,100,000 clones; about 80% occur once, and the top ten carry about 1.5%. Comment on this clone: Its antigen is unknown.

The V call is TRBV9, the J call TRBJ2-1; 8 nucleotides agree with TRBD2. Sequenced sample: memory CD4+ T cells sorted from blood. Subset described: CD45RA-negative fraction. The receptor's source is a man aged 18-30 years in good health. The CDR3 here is CASSVAISGNRFYNEQFF. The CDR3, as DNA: TGTGCCAGCAGCGTAGCGATTAGCGGGAATAGGTTCTACAATGAGCAGTTCTTC.